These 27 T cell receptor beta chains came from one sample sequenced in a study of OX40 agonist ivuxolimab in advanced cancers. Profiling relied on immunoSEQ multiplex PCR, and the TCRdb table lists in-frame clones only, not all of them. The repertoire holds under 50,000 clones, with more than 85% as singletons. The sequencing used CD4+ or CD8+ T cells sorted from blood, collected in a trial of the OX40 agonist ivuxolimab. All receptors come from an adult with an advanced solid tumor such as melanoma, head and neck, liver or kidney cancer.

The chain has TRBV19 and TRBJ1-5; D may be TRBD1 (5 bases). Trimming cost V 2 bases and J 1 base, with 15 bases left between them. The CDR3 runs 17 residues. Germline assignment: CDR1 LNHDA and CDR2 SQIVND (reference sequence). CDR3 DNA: TGTGCCAGTAGTATAACCTCAGGCAGGGAAAGCAATCAGCCCCAGCATTTT. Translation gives CASSITSGRESNQPQHF.

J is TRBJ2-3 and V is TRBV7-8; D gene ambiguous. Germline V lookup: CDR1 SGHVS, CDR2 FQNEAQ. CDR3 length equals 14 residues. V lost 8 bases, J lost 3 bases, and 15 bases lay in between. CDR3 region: CASAPVEVTDTQYF. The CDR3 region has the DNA TGTGCCAGCGCCCCGGTAGAGGTGACAGATACGCAGTATTTT. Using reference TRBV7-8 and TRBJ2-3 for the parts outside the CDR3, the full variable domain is GAGVSQSPRYKVAKRGQDVALRCDPISGHVSLFWYQQALGQGPEFLTYFQNEAQLDKSGLPSDRFFAERPEGSVSTLKIQRTQQEDSAVYLCASAPVEVTDTQYFGPGTRLTVL.

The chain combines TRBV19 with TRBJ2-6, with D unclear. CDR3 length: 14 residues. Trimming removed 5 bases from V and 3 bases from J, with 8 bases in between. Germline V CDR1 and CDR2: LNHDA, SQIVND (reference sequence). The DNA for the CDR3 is TGTGCCAGTAGTCCGTCTTATGGGGCCAACGTCCTGACTTTC. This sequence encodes CASSPSYGANVLTF.

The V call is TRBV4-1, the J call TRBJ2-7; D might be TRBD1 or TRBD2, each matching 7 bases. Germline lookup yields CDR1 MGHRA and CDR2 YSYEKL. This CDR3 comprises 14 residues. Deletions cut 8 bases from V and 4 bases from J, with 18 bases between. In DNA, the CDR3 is TGCGCCAGCGGTCCGGCAGGGGGGGGTTACGAGCAGTACTTC. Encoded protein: CASGPAGGGYEQYF.

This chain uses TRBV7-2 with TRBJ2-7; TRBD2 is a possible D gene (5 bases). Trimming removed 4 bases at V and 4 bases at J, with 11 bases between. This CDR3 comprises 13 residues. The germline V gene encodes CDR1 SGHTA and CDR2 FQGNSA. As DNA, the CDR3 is TGTGCCAGCAGCTCTCAGAGCGGATACGAGCAGTACTTC. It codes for CASSSQSGYEQYF.

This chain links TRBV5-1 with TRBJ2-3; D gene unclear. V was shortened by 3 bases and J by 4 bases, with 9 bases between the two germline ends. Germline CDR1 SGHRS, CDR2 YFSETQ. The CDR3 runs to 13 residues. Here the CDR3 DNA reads TGCGCCAGCAGCTCCCTTGTCGCAGATACGCAGTATTTT. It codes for CASSSLVADTQYF.

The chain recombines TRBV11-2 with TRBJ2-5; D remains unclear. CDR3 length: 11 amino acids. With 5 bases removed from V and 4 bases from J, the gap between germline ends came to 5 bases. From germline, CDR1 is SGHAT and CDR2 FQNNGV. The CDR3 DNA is TGTGCCAGCAGCGGCGCAGAGACCCAGTACTTC. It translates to CASSGAETQYF.

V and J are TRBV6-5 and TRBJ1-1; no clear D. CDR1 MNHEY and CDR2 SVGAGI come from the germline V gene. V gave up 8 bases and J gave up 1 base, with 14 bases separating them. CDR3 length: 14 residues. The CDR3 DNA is TGTGCCAGCGGCCTCCAGGCCGAGAACACTGAAGCTTTCTTT. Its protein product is CASGLQAENTEAFF.

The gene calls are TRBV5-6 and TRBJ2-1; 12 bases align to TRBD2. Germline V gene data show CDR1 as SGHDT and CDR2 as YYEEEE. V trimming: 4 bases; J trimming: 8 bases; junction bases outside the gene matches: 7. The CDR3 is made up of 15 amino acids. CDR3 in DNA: TGTGCCAGCAGCCTCCTAGCGGGAGGGGTATATGAGCAGTTCTTC. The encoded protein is CASSLLAGGVYEQFF. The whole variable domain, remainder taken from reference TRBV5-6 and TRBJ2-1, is DAGVTQSPTHLIKTRGQQVTLRCSPKSGHDTVSWYQQALGQGPQFIFQYYEEEERQRGNFPDRFSGHQFPNYSSELNVNALLLGDSALYLCASSLLAGGVYEQFFGPGTRLTVL.

CDR3 sequence: CASSSGNAYYGYTF. The CDR3 nucleotides read TGTGCCAGCAGTTCCGGGAACGCCTATTATGGCTACACCTTC. This chain joins TRBV6-5 and TRBJ1-2; the D is unclear. Germline V CDR1 and CDR2: MNHEY, SVGAGI. This CDR3 is 14 amino acids long. The V gene lost 4 bases and the J gene lost 5 bases, with 14 bases spanning the gap.

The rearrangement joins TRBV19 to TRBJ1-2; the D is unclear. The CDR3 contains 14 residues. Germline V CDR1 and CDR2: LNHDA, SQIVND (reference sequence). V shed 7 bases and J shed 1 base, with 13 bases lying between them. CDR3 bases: TGTGCCAGTACGCGTCCGGGATTTAACTATGGCTACACCTTC. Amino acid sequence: CASTRPGFNYGYTF. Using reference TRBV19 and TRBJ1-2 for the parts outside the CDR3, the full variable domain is DGGITQSPKYLFRKEGQNVTLSCEQNLNHDAMYWYRQDPGQGLRLIYYSQIVNDFQKGDIAEGYSVSREKKESFPLTVTSAQKNPTAFYLCASTRPGFNYGYTFGSGTRLTVV.

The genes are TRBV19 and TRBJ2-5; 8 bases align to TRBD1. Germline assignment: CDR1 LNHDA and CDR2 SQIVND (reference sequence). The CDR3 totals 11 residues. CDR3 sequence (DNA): TGTGTGATTAGGGACAGGGAGACCCAGTACTTC. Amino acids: CVIRDRETQYF.

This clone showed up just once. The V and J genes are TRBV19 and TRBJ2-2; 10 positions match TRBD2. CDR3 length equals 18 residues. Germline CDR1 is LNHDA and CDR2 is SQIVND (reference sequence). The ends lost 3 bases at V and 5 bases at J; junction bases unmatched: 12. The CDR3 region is CASSISAGGLVRTGELFF. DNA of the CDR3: TGTGCCAGTAGTATTTCAGCGGGAGGGTTAGTTAGGACCGGGGAGCTGTTTTTT.

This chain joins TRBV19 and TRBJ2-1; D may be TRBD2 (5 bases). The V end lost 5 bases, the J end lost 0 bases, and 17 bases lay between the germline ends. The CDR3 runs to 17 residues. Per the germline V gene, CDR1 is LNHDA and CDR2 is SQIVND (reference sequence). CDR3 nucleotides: TGTGCCAGTAGTTCACCGGACTGGACGTACTCCTACAATGAGCAGTTCTTC. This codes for CASSSPDWTYSYNEQFF.

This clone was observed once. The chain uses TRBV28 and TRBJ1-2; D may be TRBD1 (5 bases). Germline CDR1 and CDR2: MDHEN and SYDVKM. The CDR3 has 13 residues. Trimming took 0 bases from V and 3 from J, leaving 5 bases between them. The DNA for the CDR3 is TGTGCCAGCAGTTTATGGGGGGACTATGGCTACACCTTC. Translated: CASSLWGDYGYTF.

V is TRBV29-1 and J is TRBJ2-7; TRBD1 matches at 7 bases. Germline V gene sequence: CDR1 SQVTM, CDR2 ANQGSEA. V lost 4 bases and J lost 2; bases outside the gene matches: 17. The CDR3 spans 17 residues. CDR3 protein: CSVGGYFRGSPTYEQYF. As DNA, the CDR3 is TGCAGCGTTGGGGGATACTTCAGGGGGTCCCCCACCTACGAGCAGTACTTC.

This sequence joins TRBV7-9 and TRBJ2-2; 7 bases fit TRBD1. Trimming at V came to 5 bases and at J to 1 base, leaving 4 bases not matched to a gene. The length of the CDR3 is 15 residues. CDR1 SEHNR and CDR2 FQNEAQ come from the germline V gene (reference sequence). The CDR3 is CASSPDRRNTGELFF. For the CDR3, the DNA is TGTGCCAGCAGCCCGGACAGGAGGAACACCGGGGAGCTGTTTTTT.

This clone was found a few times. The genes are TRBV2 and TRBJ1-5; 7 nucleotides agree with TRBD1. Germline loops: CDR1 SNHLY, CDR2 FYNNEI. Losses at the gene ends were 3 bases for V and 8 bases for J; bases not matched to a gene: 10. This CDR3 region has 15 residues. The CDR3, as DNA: TGTGCCAGCAGTGAGGGGGCAGGGGGGTTGGAGCCCCAGCATTTT. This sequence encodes CASSEGAGGLEPQHF.

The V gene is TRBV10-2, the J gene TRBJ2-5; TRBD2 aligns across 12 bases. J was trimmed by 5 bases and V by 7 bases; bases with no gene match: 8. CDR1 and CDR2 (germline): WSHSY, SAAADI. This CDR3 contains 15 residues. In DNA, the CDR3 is TGCGCCAGCAATTCGGGACTAGCGGGTGGCGAGACCCAGTACTTC. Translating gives CASNSGLAGGETQYF.

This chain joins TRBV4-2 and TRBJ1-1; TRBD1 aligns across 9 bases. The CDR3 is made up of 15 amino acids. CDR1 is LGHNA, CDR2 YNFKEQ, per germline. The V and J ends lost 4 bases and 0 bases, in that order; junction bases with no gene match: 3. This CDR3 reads CASSPTGGMNTEAFF. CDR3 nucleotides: TGTGCCAGCAGCCCTACAGGGGGCATGAACACTGAAGCTTTCTTT.

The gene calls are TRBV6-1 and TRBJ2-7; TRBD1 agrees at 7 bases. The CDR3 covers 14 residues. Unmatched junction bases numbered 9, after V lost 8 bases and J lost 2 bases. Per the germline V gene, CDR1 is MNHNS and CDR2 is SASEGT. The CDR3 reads CASDHRQGTYEQYF. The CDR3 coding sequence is TGTGCCAGCGACCACCGACAGGGAACCTACGAGCAGTACTTC.

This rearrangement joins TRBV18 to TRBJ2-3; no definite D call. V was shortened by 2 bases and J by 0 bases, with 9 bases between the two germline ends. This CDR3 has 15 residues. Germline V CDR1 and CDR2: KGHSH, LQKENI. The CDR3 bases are TGTGCCAGCTCACCAAACAAGGTTAGCACAGATACGCAGTATTTT. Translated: CASSPNKVSTDTQYF.

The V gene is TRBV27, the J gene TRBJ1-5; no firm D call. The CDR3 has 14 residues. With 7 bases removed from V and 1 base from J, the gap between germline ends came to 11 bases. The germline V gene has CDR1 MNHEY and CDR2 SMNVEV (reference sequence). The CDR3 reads CASKPSGSNQPQHF. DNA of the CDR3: TGTGCCAGCAAACCATCGGGAAGCAATCAGCCCCAGCATTTT.

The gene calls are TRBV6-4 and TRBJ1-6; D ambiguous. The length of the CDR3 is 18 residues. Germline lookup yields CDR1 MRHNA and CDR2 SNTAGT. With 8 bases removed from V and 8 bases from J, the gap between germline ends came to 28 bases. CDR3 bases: TGTGCCAGCGTTATCTCCTGGGAGGCCCTCCTTCGGCATTCACCCCTCCACTTT. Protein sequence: CASVISWEALLRHSPLHF.

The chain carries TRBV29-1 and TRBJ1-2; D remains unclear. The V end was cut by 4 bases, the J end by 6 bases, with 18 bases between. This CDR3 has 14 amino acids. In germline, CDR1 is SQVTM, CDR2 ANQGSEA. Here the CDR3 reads CSVGSLDGENGYTF. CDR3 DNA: TGCAGCGTTGGCTCCCTGGACGGAGAAAATGGCTACACCTTC.

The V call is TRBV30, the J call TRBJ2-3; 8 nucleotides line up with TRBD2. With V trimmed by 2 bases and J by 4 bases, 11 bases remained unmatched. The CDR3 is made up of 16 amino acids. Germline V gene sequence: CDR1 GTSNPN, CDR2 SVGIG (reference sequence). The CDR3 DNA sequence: TGTGCCTGGAGTCCCCGGCGACTAGCGCGGCCAGATACGCAGTATTTT. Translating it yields CAWSPRRLARPDTQYF.

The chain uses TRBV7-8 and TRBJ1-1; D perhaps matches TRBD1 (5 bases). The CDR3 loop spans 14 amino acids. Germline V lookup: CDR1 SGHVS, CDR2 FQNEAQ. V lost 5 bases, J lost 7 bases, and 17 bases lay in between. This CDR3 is CASSARPIDSEAFF. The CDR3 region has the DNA TGTGCCAGCAGCGCTAGGCCTATCGACAGTGAAGCTTTCTTT.